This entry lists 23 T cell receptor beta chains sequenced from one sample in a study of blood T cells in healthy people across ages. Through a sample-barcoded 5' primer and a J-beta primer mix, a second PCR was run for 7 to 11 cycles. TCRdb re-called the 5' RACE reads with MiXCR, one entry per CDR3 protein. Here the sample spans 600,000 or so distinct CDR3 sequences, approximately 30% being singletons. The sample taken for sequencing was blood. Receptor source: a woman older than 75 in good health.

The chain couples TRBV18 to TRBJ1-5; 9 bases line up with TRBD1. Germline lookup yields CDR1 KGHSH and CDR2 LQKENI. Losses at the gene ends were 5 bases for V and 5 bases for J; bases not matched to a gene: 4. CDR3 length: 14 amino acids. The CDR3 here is CASSWTGDHQPQHF. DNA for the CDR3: TGTGCCAGCTCATGGACAGGGGACCATCAGCCCCAGCATTTT.

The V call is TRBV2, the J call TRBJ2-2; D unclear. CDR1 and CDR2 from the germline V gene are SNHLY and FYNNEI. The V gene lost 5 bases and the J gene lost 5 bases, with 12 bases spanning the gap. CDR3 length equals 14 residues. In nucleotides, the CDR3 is TGTGCCAGCAGTATGATTAGGGCTACCGGGGAGCTGTTTTTT. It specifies CASSMIRATGELFF.

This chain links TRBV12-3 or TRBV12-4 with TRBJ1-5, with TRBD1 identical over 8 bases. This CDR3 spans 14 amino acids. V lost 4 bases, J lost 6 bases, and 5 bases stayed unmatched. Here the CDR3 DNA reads TGTGCCAGCAGTTCCAGGGGGCCGGGTCAGCCCCAGCATTTT. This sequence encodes CASSSRGPGQPQHF.

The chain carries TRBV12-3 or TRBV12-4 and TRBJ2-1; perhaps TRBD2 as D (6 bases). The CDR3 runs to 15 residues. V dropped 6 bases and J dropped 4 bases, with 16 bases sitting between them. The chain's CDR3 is CASSPGDPGYNEQFF. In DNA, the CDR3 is TGTGCCAGCAGCCCGGGGGACCCAGGGTACAATGAGCAGTTCTTC.

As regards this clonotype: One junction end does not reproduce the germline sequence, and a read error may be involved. CDR3: CASSLNWAGREVFF. CDR3 sequence (DNA): TGTGCCAGCAGTTTAAATTGGGCGGGGCGGGAAGTTTTCTTT. The genes are TRBV12-3 or TRBV12-4 and TRBJ1-1, with TRBD1 as a possible D gene (5 bases). CDR3 length: 14 amino acids.

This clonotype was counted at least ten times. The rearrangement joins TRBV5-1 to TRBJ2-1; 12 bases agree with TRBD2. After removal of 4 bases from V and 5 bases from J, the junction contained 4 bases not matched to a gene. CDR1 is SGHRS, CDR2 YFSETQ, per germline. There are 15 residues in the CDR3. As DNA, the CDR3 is TGCGCCAGCAGCCTCCGGACTAGCGGGGACAATGAGCAGTTCTTC. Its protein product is CASSLRTSGDNEQFF.

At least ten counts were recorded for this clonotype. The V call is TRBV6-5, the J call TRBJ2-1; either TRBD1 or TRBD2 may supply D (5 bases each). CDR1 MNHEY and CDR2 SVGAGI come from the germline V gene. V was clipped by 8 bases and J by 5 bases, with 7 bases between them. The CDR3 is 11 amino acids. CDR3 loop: CASGTNNEQFF. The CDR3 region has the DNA TGTGCCAGCGGGACGAACAATGAGCAGTTCTTC.

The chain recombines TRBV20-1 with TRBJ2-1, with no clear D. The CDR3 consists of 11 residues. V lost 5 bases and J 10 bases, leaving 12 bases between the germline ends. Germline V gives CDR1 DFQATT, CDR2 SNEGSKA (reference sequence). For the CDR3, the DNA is TGCAGTGCTGGCTACAAAAGCGAGCAGTTCTTC. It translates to CSAGYKSEQFF.

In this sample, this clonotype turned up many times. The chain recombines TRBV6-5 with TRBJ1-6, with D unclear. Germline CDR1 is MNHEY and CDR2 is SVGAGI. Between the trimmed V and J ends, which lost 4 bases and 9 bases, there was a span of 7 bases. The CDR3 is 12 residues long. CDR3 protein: CASSSALSPLHF. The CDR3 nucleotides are TGTGCCAGCAGTTCCGCGCTTTCACCCCTCCACTTT.

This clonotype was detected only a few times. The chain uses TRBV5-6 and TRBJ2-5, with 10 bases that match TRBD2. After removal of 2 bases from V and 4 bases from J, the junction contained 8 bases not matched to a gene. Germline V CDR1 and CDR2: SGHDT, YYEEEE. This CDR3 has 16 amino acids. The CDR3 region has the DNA TGTGCCAGCAGCTTCCAAAGTAGCGGGGGGCTAGAGACCCAGTACTTC. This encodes CASSFQSSGGLETQYF.

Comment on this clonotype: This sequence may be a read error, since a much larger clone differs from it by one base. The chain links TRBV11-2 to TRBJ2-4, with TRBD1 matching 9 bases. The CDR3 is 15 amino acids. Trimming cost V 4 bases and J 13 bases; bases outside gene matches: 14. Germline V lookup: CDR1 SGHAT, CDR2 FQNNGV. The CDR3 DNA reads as TGTGCCAGCAGCTCTGACCGGGACAGGGTTTACGGGCAGTACTTC. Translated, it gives CASSSDRDRVYGQYF.

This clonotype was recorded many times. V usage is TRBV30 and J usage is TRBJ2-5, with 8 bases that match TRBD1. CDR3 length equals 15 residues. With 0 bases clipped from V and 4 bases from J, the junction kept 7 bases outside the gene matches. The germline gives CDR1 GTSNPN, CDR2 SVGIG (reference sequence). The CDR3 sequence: CAWSVPQGARETQYF. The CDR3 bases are TGTGCCTGGAGTGTACCGCAGGGGGCGAGAGAGACCCAGTACTTC. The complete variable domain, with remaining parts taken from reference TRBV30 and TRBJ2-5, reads SQTIHQWPATLVQPVGSPLSLECTVEGTSNPNLYWYRQAAGRGLQLLFYSVGIGQISSEVPQNLSASRPQDRQFILSSKKLLLSDSGFYLCAWSVPQGARETQYFGPGTRLLVL.

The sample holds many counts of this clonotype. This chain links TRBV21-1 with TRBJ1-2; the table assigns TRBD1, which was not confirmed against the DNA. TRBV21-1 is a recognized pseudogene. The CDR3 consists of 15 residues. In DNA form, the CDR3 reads TGTGCCAGCAGCAATAAGGTTCAGGGGAACTATGGCTACACCTTC. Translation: CASSNKVQGNYGYTF.

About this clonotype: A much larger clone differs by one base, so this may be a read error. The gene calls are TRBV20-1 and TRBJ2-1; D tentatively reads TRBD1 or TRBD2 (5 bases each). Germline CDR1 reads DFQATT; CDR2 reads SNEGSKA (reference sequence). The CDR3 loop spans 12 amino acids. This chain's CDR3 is CRAGPPGPKQFF. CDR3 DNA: TGCAGGGCTGGGCCGCCGGGGCCTAAGCAGTTCTTC.

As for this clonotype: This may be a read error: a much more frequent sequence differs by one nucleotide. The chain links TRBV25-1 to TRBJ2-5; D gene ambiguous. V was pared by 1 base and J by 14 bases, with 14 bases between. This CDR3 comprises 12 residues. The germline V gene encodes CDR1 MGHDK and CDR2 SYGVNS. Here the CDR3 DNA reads TGTGCCAGCAGTGAATTTCTGGGAAACCACTACTTC. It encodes CASSEFLGNHYF.

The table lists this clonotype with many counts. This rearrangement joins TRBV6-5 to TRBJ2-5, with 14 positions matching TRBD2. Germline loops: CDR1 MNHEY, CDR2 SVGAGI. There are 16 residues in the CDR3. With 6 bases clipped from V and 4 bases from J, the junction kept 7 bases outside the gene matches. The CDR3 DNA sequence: TGTGCCAGCAGGGCACGAGGGACTAGCGGGGGAGAGACCCAGTACTTC. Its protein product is CASRARGTSGGETQYF.

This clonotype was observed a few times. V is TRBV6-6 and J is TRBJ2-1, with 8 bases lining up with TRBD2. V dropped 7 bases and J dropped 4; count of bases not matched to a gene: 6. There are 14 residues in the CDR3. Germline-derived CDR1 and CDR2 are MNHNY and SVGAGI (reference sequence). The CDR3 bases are TGTGCCAGCACGACTAGCGTATTATACAATGAGCAGTTCTTC. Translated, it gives CASTTSVLYNEQFF.

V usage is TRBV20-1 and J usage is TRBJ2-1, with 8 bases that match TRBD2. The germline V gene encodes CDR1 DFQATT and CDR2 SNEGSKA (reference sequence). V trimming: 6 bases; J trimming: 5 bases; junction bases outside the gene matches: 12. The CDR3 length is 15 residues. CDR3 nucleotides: TGCAGTGCCAACGGGGGGGCGGAGTCTGACAATGAGCAGTTCTTC. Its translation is CSANGGAESDNEQFF.

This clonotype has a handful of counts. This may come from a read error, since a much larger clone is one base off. CDR3 residues: CASSPKGSPAKYF. Here the CDR3 DNA reads TGTGCCAGCAGCCCAAAGGGCAGCCCGGCGAAGTACTTC. This chain links TRBV7-2 with TRBJ2-7; D is ambiguous. The CDR3 has 13 amino acids. The germline V gene encodes CDR1 SGHTA and CDR2 FQGNSA. V was trimmed by 5 bases and J by 11 bases, leaving 19 bases between them.

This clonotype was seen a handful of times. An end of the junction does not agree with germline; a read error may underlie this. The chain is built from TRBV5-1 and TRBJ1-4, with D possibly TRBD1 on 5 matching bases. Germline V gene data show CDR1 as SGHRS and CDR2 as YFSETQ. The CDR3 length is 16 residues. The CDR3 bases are TGTGCCAGCAGCTTGGGGAACCCGGGGGTTAATGAAGAACTGTTTTTT. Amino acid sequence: CASSLGNPGVNEELFF.

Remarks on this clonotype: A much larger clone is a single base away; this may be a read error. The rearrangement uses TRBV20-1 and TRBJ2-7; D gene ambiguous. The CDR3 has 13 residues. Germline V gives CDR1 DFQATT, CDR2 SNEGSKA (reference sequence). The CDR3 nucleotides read TGCAGTGCTAGAGAAAGGATCTCCTACGAGCAGTGCTTC. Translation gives CSARERISYEQCF.

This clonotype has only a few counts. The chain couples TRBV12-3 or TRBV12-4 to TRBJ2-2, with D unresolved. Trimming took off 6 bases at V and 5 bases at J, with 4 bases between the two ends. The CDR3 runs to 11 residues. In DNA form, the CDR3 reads TGTGCCAGCAGACGGACCGGGGAGCTGTTTTTT. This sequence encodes CASRRTGELFF.

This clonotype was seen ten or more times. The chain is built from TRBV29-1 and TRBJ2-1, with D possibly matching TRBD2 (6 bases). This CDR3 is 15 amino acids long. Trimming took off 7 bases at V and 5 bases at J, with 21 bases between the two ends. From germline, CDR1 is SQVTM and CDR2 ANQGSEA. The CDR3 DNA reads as TGCAGCGGTTCTCACAACGCGGGGCTCGACAATGAGCAGTTCTTC. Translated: CSGSHNAGLDNEQFF.